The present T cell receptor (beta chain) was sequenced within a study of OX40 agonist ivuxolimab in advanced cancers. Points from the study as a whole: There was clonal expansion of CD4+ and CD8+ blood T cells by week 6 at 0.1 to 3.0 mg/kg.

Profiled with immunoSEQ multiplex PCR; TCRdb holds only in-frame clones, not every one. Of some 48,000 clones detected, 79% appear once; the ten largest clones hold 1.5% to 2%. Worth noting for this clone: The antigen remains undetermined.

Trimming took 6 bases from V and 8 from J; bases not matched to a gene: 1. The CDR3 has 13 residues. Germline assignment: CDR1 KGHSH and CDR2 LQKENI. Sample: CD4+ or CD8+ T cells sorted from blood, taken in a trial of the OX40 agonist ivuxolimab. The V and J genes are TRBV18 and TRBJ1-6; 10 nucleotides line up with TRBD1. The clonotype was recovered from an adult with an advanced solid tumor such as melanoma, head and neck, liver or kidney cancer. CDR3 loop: CASSTGGYSPLHF. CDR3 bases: TGTGCCAGCTCGACAGGGGGCTATTCACCCCTCCACTTT.